The 25 T cell receptor beta chains listed next were all sequenced from one sample in a study of T cells after yellow fever vaccination. TCRdb re-called the 5' RACE reads with MiXCR, one entry per CDR3 protein. The sample includes about 220,000 distinct CDR3 sequences, approximately 3% seen only once; the top ten take under 3.5%. Sequencing was performed on CD4+ T cells sorted from PBMCs, taken 10 days after the yellow fever booster vaccination. The receptor set was obtained from a man aged 18 to 29 who received the YFV17D yellow fever vaccine.

This clonotype was counted ten times or more. The rearrangement links TRBV5-1 to TRBJ2-1; TRBD2 agrees at 8 bases. V was pared by 0 bases and J by 10 bases, with 9 bases of the junction left unmatched. The CDR3 is 15 amino acids. The germline V gene has CDR1 SGHRS and CDR2 YFSETQ. The CDR3 bases are TGCGCCAGCAGCTTGGAGGCCGGGGGGGCCAGGGAGCAGTTCTTC. Translated, it gives CASSLEAGGAREQFF. Full variable domain (rest looked up from reference TRBV5-1 and TRBJ2-1): KAGVTQTPRYLIKTRGQQVTLSCSPISGHRSVSWYQQTPGQGLQFLFEYFSETQRNKGNFPGRFSGRQFSNSRSEMNVSTLELGDSALYLCASSLEAGGAREQFFGPGTRLTVL.

This clonotype occurred many times. The V gene is TRBV18, the J gene TRBJ2-3, with unresolved D. V dropped 2 bases and J dropped 6 bases, with 15 bases sitting between them. The CDR3 covers 15 residues. From germline, CDR1 is KGHSH and CDR2 LQKENI. The CDR3 DNA reads TGTGCCAGCTCACCATCCGGCAGCCCCCAGGATACGCAGTATTTT. It specifies CASSPSGSPQDTQYF.

This clonotype was counted at least ten times. The rearrangement uses TRBV28 and TRBJ2-1; 8 nucleotides agree with TRBD2. Germline V gene data show CDR1 as MDHEN and CDR2 as SYDVKM. There are 16 residues in the CDR3. After removal of 8 bases from V and 4 bases from J, the junction contained 13 bases not matched to a gene. CDR3 protein: CASGTKGGGPYNEQFF. CDR3 sequence (DNA): TGTGCCAGCGGAACGAAGGGCGGGGGGCCTTACAATGAGCAGTTCTTC.

This clonotype was observed many times. The V call is TRBV4-1, the J call TRBJ1-1; unclear D gene. This CDR3 region has 14 residues. CDR1 and CDR2 (germline): MGHRA, YSYEKL. V was trimmed by 1 base and J by 5 bases, leaving 11 bases between them. CDR3 in DNA: TGCGCCAGCAGCCAAGTTACCGGTGGGACTGAAGCTTTCTTT. This codes for CASSQVTGGTEAFF.

A few counts support this clonotype. The gene calls are TRBV27 and TRBJ2-5; no definite D call. Germline CDR1 is MNHEY and CDR2 is SMNVEV (reference sequence). The CDR3 covers 13 residues. Trimming took off 5 bases at V and 1 base at J, with 8 bases between the two ends. The CDR3 sequence is CASSRNPQETQYF. The CDR3 bases are TGTGCCAGCAGTCGAAACCCCCAAGAGACCCAGTACTTC.

Many counts were recorded for this clonotype. The rearrangement joins TRBV7-3 to TRBJ1-5; weak D call: TRBD1 (5 bases). The CDR3 is 16 amino acids. Trimming pared 5 bases from V and 7 bases from J, leaving 21 bases between. Germline assignment: CDR1 SGHTA and CDR2 FQGTGA. DNA for the CDR3: TGTGCCAGCAGCCCTCACCCCTCGGGGGTTGTGCAGCCCCAGCATTTT. The encoded protein is CASSPHPSGVVQPQHF.

This clonotype has ten or more counts. This chain links TRBV7-2 with TRBJ2-2, with D possibly matching TRBD2 (5 bases). This CDR3 contains 12 residues. Trimming cost V 7 bases and J 6 bases, with 9 bases left between them. CDR1 SGHTA and CDR2 FQGNSA come from the germline V gene. The CDR3 nucleotides read TGTGCCAGCACCCTGAGGGCCGGGGAGCTGTTTTTT. Protein product: CASTLRAGELFF.

The sample holds a few counts of this clonotype. The chain has TRBV5-1 and TRBJ2-2; unclear D gene. Trimming left V 3 bases short and J 4 bases short, with 13 bases between. The CDR3 covers 15 residues. Germline CDR1 and CDR2: SGHRS and YFSETQ. CDR3 residues: CASSSAPPGTGELFF. DNA of the CDR3: TGCGCCAGCAGCTCGGCCCCCCCAGGCACCGGGGAGCTGTTTTTT.

This clonotype was found a few times. A read error may explain this, as a much larger clone is one base away. This chain links TRBV5-1 with TRBJ1-2, with D unclear. CDR1 and CDR2 from the germline V gene are SGHRS and YFSETQ. This CDR3 comprises 12 residues. The CDR3 DNA sequence: TGCGCCAGCAGCTTGGACAACTCTGGCTACACCTTC. It specifies CASSLDNSGYTF.

This clonotype was seen many times. V gene TRBV5-1 combines with J gene TRBJ2-5; 11 nucleotides line up with TRBD2. The germline V gene encodes CDR1 SGHRS and CDR2 YFSETQ. This CDR3 has 14 residues. J gave up 3 bases and V 2 bases, and 0 bases lay outside the gene matches. The CDR3 nucleotides are TGCGCCAGCAGCTTACTAGCGGGGGAAGAGACCCAGTACTTC. Amino acid sequence: CASSLLAGEETQYF.

This clonotype was observed at least ten times. The V and J genes are TRBV5-1 and TRBJ2-7, with 7 bases matching TRBD1. Germline CDR1 SGHRS, CDR2 YFSETQ. The ends lost 2 bases at V and 0 bases at J; junction bases unmatched: 5. CDR3 length: 15 amino acids. CDR3 nucleotides: TGCGCCAGCAGCTTCGGGGCAGGGGGCTCCTACGAGCAGTACGTC. Protein sequence: CASSFGAGGSYEQYV.

The chain has TRBV20-1 and TRBJ2-5; 11 positions agree with TRBD2. The CDR3 loop spans 14 amino acids. Per germline, CDR1 DFQATT and CDR2 SNEGSKA (reference sequence). The V gene end was trimmed by 6 bases and the J gene end by 2 bases; junction bases not matched to a gene: 5. DNA for the CDR3: TGCAGTGCGCCGACTAGCGGGGCACAAGAGACCCAGTACTTC. Translated: CSAPTSGAQETQYF.

This clonotype was counted ten times or more. The V call is TRBV5-1, the J call TRBJ1-4; possible D gene TRBD1, 5 bases. Germline CDR1 SGHRS, CDR2 YFSETQ. V was shortened by 6 bases and J by 3 bases, with 12 bases between the two germline ends. The CDR3 consists of 14 residues. The CDR3 here is CASKTQDANEKLFF. The CDR3 DNA reads as TGCGCCAGCAAAACACAGGATGCTAATGAAAAACTGTTTTTT.

This clonotype was recorded at least ten times. The chain recombines TRBV29-1 with TRBJ1-1; D not resolved. Per germline, CDR1 SQVTM and CDR2 ANQGSEA. The CDR3 runs to 13 residues. The V gene lost 2 bases and the J gene lost 0 bases, with 7 bases spanning the gap. The CDR3 protein is CSVERHLNTEAFF. The DNA for the CDR3 is TGCAGCGTTGAACGACACCTGAACACTGAAGCTTTCTTT.

The sample holds a few counts of this clonotype. The chain combines TRBV28 with TRBJ2-5, with a tentative D call TRBD1 (8 bases). Trimming pared 6 bases from V and 5 bases from J, leaving 22 bases between. CDR3 size: 16 residues. CDR1 is MDHEN, CDR2 SYDVKM, per germline. CDR3 sequence (DNA): TGTGCCAGCAGCCAGCTCACAGGGGGGGCATGGGAGACCCAGTACTTC. It is translated as CASSQLTGGAWETQYF.

The table lists this clonotype with many counts. This rearrangement joins TRBV5-1 to TRBJ2-1, with D perhaps TRBD2 (6 bases). Trimming left V 4 bases short and J 0 bases short, with 17 bases between. The length of the CDR3 is 17 residues. Germline values: CDR1 SGHRS, CDR2 YFSETQ. The CDR3 DNA reads TGCGCCAGCAGCGGCGGGGCCCCCATGAGCTCCTACAATGAGCAGTTCTTC. This encodes CASSGGAPMSSYNEQFF. Variable domain in full (rest from reference TRBV5-1 and TRBJ2-1): KAGVTQTPRYLIKTRGQQVTLSCSPISGHRSVSWYQQTPGQGLQFLFEYFSETQRNKGNFPGRFSGRQFSNSRSEMNVSTLELGDSALYLCASSGGAPMSSYNEQFFGPGTRLTVL.

This chain uses TRBV6-6 with TRBJ2-7; no definite D call. Germline V CDR1 and CDR2: MNHNY, SVGAGI (reference sequence). V dropped 8 bases and J dropped 2 bases, with 16 bases sitting between them. CDR3 length: 14 amino acids. The CDR3 DNA reads TGTGCCAGCCAACGGCAGGCCCTCACCTACGAGCAGTACGTC. It specifies CASQRQALTYEQYV.

This clonotype occurred a few times. The chain uses TRBV12-3 or TRBV12-4 and TRBJ2-1; 9 bases align to TRBD2. V was clipped by 6 bases and J by 2 bases; unmatched bases: 5. This CDR3 spans 15 amino acids. CDR3 coding DNA: TGTGCCAGCAGCCGGAGCGGGGGGCCCTACAATGAGCAGTTCTTC. Its protein is CASSRSGGPYNEQFF.

At least ten counts were recorded for this clonotype. This chain uses TRBV5-1 with TRBJ2-1; 9 bases fit TRBD1. Germline CDR1 and CDR2: SGHRS and YFSETQ. With 4 bases clipped from V and 4 bases from J, the junction kept 15 bases outside the gene matches. The length of the CDR3 is 18 residues. CDR3: CASSREQGAARGYNEQFF. CDR3 nucleotide sequence: TGCGCCAGCAGCCGTGAACAGGGGGCCGCGAGAGGATACAATGAGCAGTTCTTC.

The chain has TRBV10-1 and TRBJ1-4; D is unresolved. This CDR3 contains 11 residues. V gave up 8 bases and J gave up 5 bases, with 6 bases separating them. Germline values: CDR1 WNHNN, CDR2 SYGVQD (reference sequence). The CDR3 spells CASLANEKLFF. The CDR3 DNA reads TGCGCCAGCCTAGCAAATGAAAAACTGTTTTTT.

There are many counts of this clonotype. The chain links TRBV5-6 to TRBJ2-3; D is unresolved. V lost 5 bases and J 0 bases, leaving 10 bases between the germline ends. This CDR3 has 14 residues. CDR1 and CDR2 from the germline V gene are SGHDT and YYEEEE. CDR3 bases: TGTGCCAGCAGTCTTAAGTGGAGCACAGATACGCAGTATTTT. Encoded protein: CASSLKWSTDTQYF. Full variable domain (rest looked up from reference TRBV5-6 and TRBJ2-3): DAGVTQSPTHLIKTRGQQVTLRCSPKSGHDTVSWYQQALGQGPQFIFQYYEEEERQRGNFPDRFSGHQFPNYSSELNVNALLLGDSALYLCASSLKWSTDTQYFGPGTRLTVL.

This clonotype was seen repeatedly, ten times or more. The rearrangement uses TRBV18 and TRBJ2-1; 8 nucleotides align to TRBD1. V trimming: 2 bases; J trimming: 3 bases; junction bases outside the gene matches: 6. Per germline, CDR1 KGHSH and CDR2 LQKENI. CDR3 size: 16 residues. CDR3 DNA: TGTGCCAGCTCACCATCGACAGGGGTCGGCTACAATGAGCAGTTCTTC. Encoded protein: CASSPSTGVGYNEQFF.

The chain recombines TRBV5-5 with TRBJ1-3; no reliable D call. CDR3 length: 15 residues. V lost 2 bases to trimming and J lost 3 bases, with 12 bases between them. Germline V gene data show CDR1 as SGHKS and CDR2 as YYEKEE (reference sequence). CDR3 sequence: CASSFYRTSGNTIYF. DNA of the CDR3: TGTGCCAGCAGCTTCTACCGAACTAGTGGAAACACCATATATTTT.

This clonotype showed up just a few times. V gene TRBV5-1 combines with J gene TRBJ2-5; 14 bases are a match to TRBD2. CDR1 and CDR2 (germline): SGHRS, YFSETQ. With 3 bases clipped from V and 0 bases from J, the junction kept 4 bases outside the gene matches. The CDR3 spans 17 residues. Here the CDR3 DNA reads TGCGCCAGCAGCTCGGGACTAGCGGGGGTCTACCAAGAGACCCAGTACTTC. Its translation: CASSSGLAGVYQETQYF.

This chain connects TRBV2 to TRBJ1-4; tentative D call: TRBD1 (6 bases). The CDR3 loop spans 13 amino acids. The germline V gene has CDR1 SNHLY and CDR2 FYNNEI. The germline V and J ends were trimmed by 8 bases and 7 bases, with 14 bases remaining between them. The CDR3 here is CASVQGIGEKLFF. The DNA of the CDR3 is TGTGCCAGCGTGCAGGGGATTGGTGAAAAACTGTTTTTT.